This record looks at one T cell receptor (beta chain) sequence and its context. This clonotype turned up a few times. The target of this receptor is not known. It has no much larger one-base neighbor in the sample; base qualities were not kept. CDR1 SQVTM and CDR2 ANQGSEA were looked up in the germline V gene. V loses 0 bases, J loses 1 base, and the germline ends lie 12 bases apart. From the cysteine through the phenylalanine, the CDR3 covers 15 amino acids. The CDR3 DNA has 45 bases and is translated from base 1. To prepare the library, 5' RACE was applied. The sequencer was an Illumina HiSeq 2500. A second about 7 to 11 cycle PCR used a sample-barcoded 5' primer and a J-beta primer mix. A unique molecular identifier was introduced onto each TCR beta cDNA molecule by a template-switch 5' adaptor carrying 12 random nucleotides. Each sample yielded at least 2.5 million CDR3-containing paired-end reads. First-strand cDNA was synthesized from all RNA with the Mint cDNA synthesis kit, primed by a TRBC-specific oligonucleotide. Following uracil-DNA glycosylase treatment, a first 18-cycle PCR with universal primers M1SS and BC2_uni_R was performed on all cDNA. The published analysis was carried out like this. For normalization, 1 million high-quality reads were randomly selected from each sample, with every read carrying a distinct molecular identifier. Instead of being binned into consensus sequences, reads with shared molecular identifiers were discarded. CDR3 identification, clonotype clustering and error correction used MiTCR with a Q25 quality threshold and the strictest error-elimination algorithm. Lower-bound total TCR beta diversity was estimated with a nonparametric unseen species model using Euler transformation. In TCRdb, the public reads were trimmed at Q25 with fastp and aligned with MiXCR, with productive beta chains retained. All rows with the same CDR3 protein become a single entry with the most common DNA and genes. The V and J calls here are based on TCRdb, not the publication. Across this sample there are around 800,000 distinct CDR3 sequences, with around a quarter seen only once. The top ten constitute 3% of the sample.

Systemically healthy Caucasian individuals from Russia, some 36 in total and aged about 6 to 90 years, were included as donors. Approximately 9.7 milliliters of peripheral blood were drawn from each donor into EDTA-treated Vacutainer tubes. Ficoll-Paque density-gradient centrifugation was used to isolate PBMCs, with at least 6.5 million per sample. Trizol reagent was used to extract total RNA from PBMCs, with at least 6 micrograms per sample. Naive CD45RAhigh/CD27high T cell percentages were measured by flow cytometry on a PBMC aliquot from every donor. The data originate from a study of blood T cells in healthy people across ages (dated by TCRdb to the mid-2010s). About the investigation overall: Template switching captured roughly one uniquely barcoded TCR beta cDNA molecule per two T cells in model experiments. To track age-related changes in TCR beta repertoire diversity, the study relied on deep sequencing normalized with unique cDNA molecular identifiers. Donors were grouped into four age groups: young (average about 15 years), middle-aged (less than 40), aged (around 60) and long-lived (82). For two donors (one aged 18 to 29 and one aged 80 or older), the study analyzed two additional independent replicas of 1 million unique cDNA reads from the same blood draw. Overall study results and their limits: As age increased, observed TCR beta diversity per million T cells dropped in a roughly linear way, and a significant reduction was already evident by age roughly 40. The percentage of naive T cells measured by flow cytometry correlated strongly with observed TCR beta diversity. Donor CMV infection status was unknown, potentially confounding age-related changes in expanded clonotypes. Estimates of total diversity based on one million sequenced T cells were regarded as lower bounds and as underestimates. Bulk unsorted PBMC profiling prevented conclusive comparison of naive and antigen-experienced compartments. Compared with the aged group, more naive CD4+ T cells, fewer expanded clones and increased TCR diversity were shown by the long-lived group, suggesting age selection.

This same sample was also part of a study on T cells of mothers and their children. According to the second study: Donors were nine systemically healthy Caucasian individuals: three mothers and their six children. cDNA synthesis consumed the entire amount of extracted RNA, loaded at around 1.4 ug RNA in each 15 ul reaction. In the second PCR, sample barcodes and 2-4 random nucleotides were introduced via the M1S primer. More than 9 million TCR beta CDR3 reads were obtained from each mother, and several million reads were obtained from each child. Thymic selection shapes the output of TCR recombination in a similar way in related and unrelated pairs, and inherited differences have a minor effect. Normalized repertoire overlap was always slightly but never significantly higher in related than unrelated mother-child pairs. No persistent microchimeric T cell clones were found, with a detection sensitivity of approximately 100 clones per million clonotypes. The study used deep NGS to compare TCR beta repertoires of mothers and children, seeking features distinguishing related mother-child pairs from unrelated individuals. The mean age was about 37 +/- 4 years for the mothers and approximately 11 +/- 4 years for the children. After adapters were ligated using NEBNext reagents, the libraries underwent 100+100 nt paired-end sequencing on an Illumina HiSeq 2000. To prevent cross-contamination, the mother and child libraries were prepared a month apart and were sequenced in separate runs. Each donor had between roughly 450,000 and 2,100,000 distinct TCR beta clonotypes identified. Naive TCR beta clonotypes were estimated from low-frequency clonotypes matched to each donor's FACS-determined naive share, without sorting.

This receptor was identified in a boy younger than 18 in good health. The material sequenced was blood. The chain is made from TRBV29-1 and TRBJ1-2; TRBD1 is a possible D gene, resting on 6 matching bases. The CDR3 protein is CSVEEAGAGNYGYTF. The sequenced DNA is TGCAGCGTTGAAGAAGCAGGGGCGGGTAACTATGGCTACACCTTC.